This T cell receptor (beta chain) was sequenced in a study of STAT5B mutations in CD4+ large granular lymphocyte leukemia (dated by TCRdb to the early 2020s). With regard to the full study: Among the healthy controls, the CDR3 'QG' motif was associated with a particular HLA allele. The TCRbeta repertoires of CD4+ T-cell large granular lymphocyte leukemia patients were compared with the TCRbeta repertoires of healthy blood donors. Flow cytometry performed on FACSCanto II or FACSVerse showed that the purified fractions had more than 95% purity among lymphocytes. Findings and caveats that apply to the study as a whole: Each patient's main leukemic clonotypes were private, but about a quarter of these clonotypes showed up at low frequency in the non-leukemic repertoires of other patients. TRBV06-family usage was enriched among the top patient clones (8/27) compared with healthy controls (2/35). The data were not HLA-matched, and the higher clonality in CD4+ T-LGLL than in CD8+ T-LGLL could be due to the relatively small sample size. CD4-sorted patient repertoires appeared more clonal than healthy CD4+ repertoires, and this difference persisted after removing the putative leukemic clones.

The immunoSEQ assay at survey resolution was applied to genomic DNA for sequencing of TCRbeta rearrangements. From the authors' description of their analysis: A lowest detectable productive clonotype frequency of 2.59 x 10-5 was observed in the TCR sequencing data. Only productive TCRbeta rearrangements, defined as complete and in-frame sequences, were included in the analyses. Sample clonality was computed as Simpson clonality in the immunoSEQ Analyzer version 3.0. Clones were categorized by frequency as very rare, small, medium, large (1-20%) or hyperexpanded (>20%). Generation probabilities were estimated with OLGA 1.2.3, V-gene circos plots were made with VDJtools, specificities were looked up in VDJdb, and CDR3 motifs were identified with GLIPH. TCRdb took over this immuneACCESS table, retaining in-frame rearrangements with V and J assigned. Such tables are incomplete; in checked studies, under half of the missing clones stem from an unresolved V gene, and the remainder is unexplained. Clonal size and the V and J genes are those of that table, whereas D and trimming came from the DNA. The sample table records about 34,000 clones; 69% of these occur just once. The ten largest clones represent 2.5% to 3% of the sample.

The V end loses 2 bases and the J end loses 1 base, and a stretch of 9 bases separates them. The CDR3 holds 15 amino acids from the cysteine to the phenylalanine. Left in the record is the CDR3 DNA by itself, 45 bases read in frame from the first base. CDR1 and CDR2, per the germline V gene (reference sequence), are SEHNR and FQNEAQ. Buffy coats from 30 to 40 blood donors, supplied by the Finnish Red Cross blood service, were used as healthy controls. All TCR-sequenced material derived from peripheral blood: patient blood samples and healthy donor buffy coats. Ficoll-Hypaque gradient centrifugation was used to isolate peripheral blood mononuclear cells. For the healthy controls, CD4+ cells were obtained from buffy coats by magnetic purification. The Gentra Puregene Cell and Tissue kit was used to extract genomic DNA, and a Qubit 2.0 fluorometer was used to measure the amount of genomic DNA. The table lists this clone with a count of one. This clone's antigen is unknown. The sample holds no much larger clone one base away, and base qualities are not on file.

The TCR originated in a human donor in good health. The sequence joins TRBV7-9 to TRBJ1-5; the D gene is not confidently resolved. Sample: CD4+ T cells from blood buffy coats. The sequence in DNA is TGTGCCAGCAGCTTAAGCTATGGGAGCAATCAGCCCCAGCATTTT. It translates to CASSLSYGSNQPQHF. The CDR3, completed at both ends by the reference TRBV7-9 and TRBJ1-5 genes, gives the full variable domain DTGVSQNPRHKITKRGQNVTFRCDPISEHNRLYWYRQTLGQGPEFLTYFQNEAQLEKSRLLSDRFSAERPKGSFSTLEIQRTEQGDSAMYLCASSLSYGSNQPQHFGDGTRLSIL.